This TCR beta chain is from a study of shared clonotypes between healthy human individuals. Whole-study context: The study used three CD4 naive, three CD4 memory, two CD8 naive and one CD8 memory plate per donor.

Under the authors' procedure: ImmunoSEQ output lacked quality scores and full-length reads, limiting matched filtering. Generated by immunoSEQ multiplex PCR, the TCRdb table keeps only in-frame clones and is missing some. Clone size and V and J calls were adopted from that table, with D and trimming inferred from the DNA. The sample consists of around 990,000 clones, approximately 80% of them appearing once. This clone was counted a single time. The CDR3 length is 15 residues. The germline CDR1 and CDR2 sequences are SGHRS and YFSETQ. V dropped 0 bases and J dropped 5 bases, with 11 bases sitting between them.

The clonotype comes from a man younger than 35 in good health. Some clones in this sample may be carry-over from other donors' samples. Sample: memory CD4+ T cells from PBMCs. The subset denotes: CD45RA-negative fraction. This rearrangement joins TRBV5-1 to TRBJ2-2; the D gene could be TRBD1 or TRBD2 (5 bases each). CDR3 protein: CASSLAGAGTGELFF. The DNA for the CDR3 is TGCGCCAGCAGCTTGGCCGGGGCAGGGACCGGGGAGCTGTTTTTT.